These 27 T cell receptor beta chains came from one sample sequenced in a study of blood T cell repertoires in COVID-19. The repertoire was sequenced with immunoSEQ multiplex PCR; TCRdb's copy has only in-frame clones and lacks some. The table records 310,000 or so clones, around 87% of them present only once. The sequencing sample was made of peripheral blood. The receptors stem from a woman in her twenties or thirties who had recovered from COVID-19.

The CDR3: CASSLGLDRGQRAFF. The CDR3 DNA follows: TGTGCCAGCAGCTTAGGTTTGGACAGGGGGCAGCGAGCTTTCTTT. The chain has TRBV7-2 and TRBJ1-1, with 11 nucleotides matching TRBD1. The germline CDR1 and CDR2 sequences are SGHTA and FQGNSA. The V and J ends lost 1 base and 10 bases, in that order; junction bases with no gene match: 8. The CDR3 is 15 amino acids. The full variable domain, its missing parts supplied by reference TRBV7-2 and TRBJ1-1, is GAGVSQSPSNKVTEKGKDVELRCDPISGHTALYWYRQSLGQGLEFLIYFQGNSAPDKSGLPSDRFSAERTGGSVSTLTIQRTQQEDSAVYLCASSLGLDRGQRAFFGQGTRLTVV.

The chain carries TRBV14 and TRBJ2-1; the match to TRBD2 covers 9 bases. Germline V CDR1 and CDR2: SGHDN, FVKESK. V gave up 0 bases and J gave up 6 bases; unmatched junction bases: 6. The CDR3 contains 16 residues. The DNA of the CDR3 is TGTGCCAGCAGCCAAGAGAGTCTGGGACTAGCCAATGAGCAGTTCTTC. This translates into CASSQESLGLANEQFF.

The CDR3 DNA sequence: TGTGCCAGCACTCTTACTAGCGCGTTAAACTACTACGAGCAGTACTTC. Encoded protein: CASTLTSALNYYEQYF. The chain uses TRBV2 and TRBJ2-7; 7 bases match TRBD2. Germline V gene lookup returns CDR1 SNHLY and CDR2 FYNNEI. The CDR3 has 16 residues. The V gene end was trimmed by 7 bases and the J gene end by 3 bases; junction bases not matched to a gene: 15.

The chain combines TRBV30 with TRBJ2-5, with 10 bases that match TRBD2. CDR3 size: 14 residues. After removal of 5 bases from V and 2 bases from J, the junction contained 5 bases not matched to a gene. CDR1 is GTSNPN, CDR2 SVGIG, per germline (reference sequence). DNA for the CDR3: TGTGCCTGGGCGGTAGCGGGGGGTCAAGAGACCCAGTACTTC. It is translated as CAWAVAGGQETQYF.

The rearrangement uses TRBV7-9 and TRBJ2-3, with D tentatively TRBD1 (6 bases). V lost 8 bases, J lost 4 bases, and 19 bases lay in between. Germline CDR1 reads SEHNR; CDR2 reads FQNEAQ (reference sequence). The CDR3 loop spans 15 amino acids. CDR3 in amino acids: CASAPRQAGADTQYF. The DNA for the CDR3 is TGTGCCAGCGCCCCAAGACAGGCGGGCGCAGATACGCAGTATTTT.

This chain joins TRBV27 and TRBJ2-7; D unclear. V was shortened by 5 bases and J by 0 bases, with 11 bases between the two germline ends. Germline CDR1 MNHEY, CDR2 SMNVEV (reference sequence). This CDR3 contains 14 residues. The DNA for the CDR3 is TGTGCCAGCAGTATAGCCGGATACTCCTACGAGCAGTACTTC. It encodes CASSIAGYSYEQYF.

This clone has only a few counts. The chain joins TRBV27 to TRBJ2-7; TRBD1 is a possible D gene (6 bases). Trimming cost V 1 base and J 2 bases, with 9 bases left between them. The CDR3 is 14 amino acids. Germline CDR1 MNHEY, CDR2 SMNVEV (reference sequence). This CDR3 is CASSLYGQTYEQYF. The CDR3 nucleotides read TGTGCCAGCAGTTTATACGGACAGACCTACGAGCAGTACTTC.

The CDR3 reads CASSPASGQGVYEQYF. The CDR3 bases are TGTGCCAGCTCACCCGCCTCGGGACAGGGCGTCTACGAGCAGTACTTC. The chain joins TRBV18 to TRBJ2-7; 9 bases align to TRBD1. Germline CDR1 KGHSH, CDR2 LQKENI. The CDR3 extends over 16 amino acids. The junction had 9 bases not matched to a gene; V was cut back by 3 bases and J by 3 bases.

The V gene is TRBV6-6, the J gene TRBJ2-7, with a weak D call TRBD1 (7 bases). Trimming removed 8 bases at V and 2 bases at J, with 16 bases between. CDR1 and CDR2 (germline): MNHNY, SVGAGI (reference sequence). The CDR3 length is 14 residues. The CDR3: CASALGGTAYEQYF. CDR3 nucleotide sequence: TGTGCCAGCGCATTGGGCGGGACAGCCTACGAGCAGTACTTC.

The chain combines TRBV7-9 with TRBJ2-7, with a tentative D call TRBD1 (5 bases). The CDR3 is 12 amino acids. Trimming shortened V by 5 bases and J by 3 bases, and 8 bases separated the two germline ends. Germline CDR1 SEHNR, CDR2 FQNEAQ (reference sequence). The CDR3 DNA follows: TGTGCCAGCAGCCCCACAGGCTACGAGCAGTACTTC. Translated: CASSPTGYEQYF.

The chain carries TRBV19 and TRBJ1-6; TRBD1 matches 10 bases. Trimming cost V 8 bases and J 7 bases; bases outside gene matches: 5. The germline V gene has CDR1 LNHDA and CDR2 SQIVND (reference sequence). The CDR3 spans 14 residues. CDR3 in DNA: TGTGCCAGTTCCCCGGGACAGGGGAATTCACCCCTCCACTTT. Translation: CASSPGQGNSPLHF.

The rearrangement links TRBV19 to TRBJ2-1; possibly TRBD1 for D (5 bases). Trimming cost V 5 bases and J 4 bases, with 12 bases left between them. CDR3 length: 14 residues. The V gene's germline CDR1 is LNHDA and CDR2 SQIVND (reference sequence). CDR3 sequence reads: CASSYPGYYNEQFF. DNA of the CDR3: TGTGCCAGTAGTTATCCAGGGTATTACAATGAGCAGTTCTTC.

This clone was recorded only once. The rearrangement links TRBV12-5 to TRBJ2-7; maybe TRBD2 (7 bases). The V gene lost 6 bases and the J gene lost 3 bases, with 21 bases spanning the gap. The CDR3 is 16 residues long. Germline CDR1 and CDR2: LGHNT and FRNRAP. In DNA, the CDR3 is TGTGCTAGTGGCCCTGGGGGCGGGAGAGGCTTCTACGAGCAGTACTTC. Protein: CASGPGGGRGFYEQYF.

V and J are TRBV29-1 and TRBJ1-4; D gene ambiguous. V dropped 7 bases and J dropped 8 bases, with 20 bases sitting between them. This CDR3 has 14 residues. Germline V gene lookup returns CDR1 SQVTM and CDR2 ANQGSEA. The CDR3 region is CSASVGSSWEKLFF. The CDR3 DNA follows: TGCAGCGCCTCAGTGGGCAGCTCTTGGGAAAAACTGTTTTTT.

The chain uses TRBV6-6 and TRBJ1-1; 8 positions match TRBD1. The CDR3 totals 15 residues. In germline, CDR1 is MNHNY, CDR2 SVGAGI (reference sequence). V shed 7 bases, J shed 1 base, and the junction held 8 bases outside the gene matches. CDR3 in DNA: TGTGCCAGCATCGCTATGGACAGGGCGAACACTGAAGCTTTCTTT. Translated, it gives CASIAMDRANTEAFF.

The CDR3 region has the DNA TGTGCCAGCAGCTTAGCGCTGGGAGGGGAGCAGTACTTC. Amino acids: CASSLALGGEQYF. This sequence joins TRBV7-9 and TRBJ2-7; TRBD2 agrees at 7 bases. Looked up from germline, CDR1 is SEHNR and CDR2 is FQNEAQ (reference sequence). The J segment lost 7 bases and the V segment lost 0 bases, leaving 3 bases of the junction unmatched. The length of the CDR3 is 13 residues.

The chain employs TRBV28 and TRBJ2-3; 10 positions match TRBD2. Per germline, CDR1 MDHEN and CDR2 SYDVKM. This CDR3 is built from 16 residues. J lost 1 base, V lost 7 bases, and 8 bases had no gene match. The CDR3 region is CASTPGGTSGTDTQYF. The CDR3 DNA is TGTGCCAGCACCCCCGGGGGGACTAGCGGCACAGATACGCAGTATTTT. The full variable domain, with the rest looked up from reference TRBV28 and TRBJ2-3, is DVKVTQSSRYLVKRTGEKVFLECVQDMDHENMFWYRQDPGLGLRLIYFSYDVKMKEKGDIPEGYSVSREKKERFSLILESASTNQTSMYLCASTPGGTSGTDTQYFGPGTRLTVL.

This chain joins TRBV19 and TRBJ2-7; a weak D match, TRBD2 (6 bases). The CDR3 is 14 amino acids. Germline lookup yields CDR1 LNHDA and CDR2 SQIVND (reference sequence). Trimming took off 6 bases at V and 3 bases at J, with 15 bases between the two ends. The CDR3 bases are TGTGCCAGTAGCCCGACTAGTCGGGTCTACGAGCAGTACTTC. Translating it yields CASSPTSRVYEQYF. The full variable domain, in which reference TRBV19 and TRBJ2-7 provide the parts outside the CDR3, is DGGITQSPKYLFRKEGQNVTLSCEQNLNHDAMYWYRQDPGQGLRLIYYSQIVNDFQKGDIAEGYSVSREKKESFPLTVTSAQKNPTAFYLCASSPTSRVYEQYFGPGTRLTVT.

The table lists this clone with a count of one. The V call is TRBV6-2 or TRBV6-3, the J call TRBJ2-1; no definite D call. CDR1 is MNHEY and CDR2 is SVGEGT in the germline V gene. The ends were cut back, 3 bases at V and 6 bases at J, with 15 bases in the middle. There are 15 residues in the CDR3. CDR3 coding DNA: TGTGCCAGCAGTTATTCGCAGGTATTGTCCAATGAGCAGTTCTTC. Amino acid sequence: CASSYSQVLSNEQFF.

V usage is TRBV27 and J usage is TRBJ2-1, with 12 bases lining up with TRBD1. The CDR3 runs to 14 residues. After removal of 8 bases from V and 6 bases from J, the junction contained 5 bases not matched to a gene. Germline CDR1 and CDR2: MNHEY and SMNVEV (reference sequence). The CDR3 sequence: CASSWGQGANEQFF. The DNA of the CDR3 is TGTGCCAGCTCTTGGGGACAGGGGGCCAATGAGCAGTTCTTC.

The chain recombines TRBV5-1 with TRBJ2-5; 12 bases are shared with TRBD2. This CDR3 has 14 amino acids. The J segment lost 5 bases and the V segment lost 4 bases, leaving 3 bases of the junction unmatched. Germline V CDR1 and CDR2: SGHRS, YFSETQ. CDR3 protein: CASSLAGGLETQYF. In DNA form, the CDR3 reads TGCGCCAGCAGCCTAGCGGGGGGGCTGGAGACCCAGTACTTC.

The chain links TRBV27 to TRBJ2-1; 7 bases are shared with TRBD2. CDR3 length equals 13 residues. Germline assignment: CDR1 MNHEY and CDR2 SMNVEV (reference sequence). V lost 8 bases and J lost 3; bases outside the gene matches: 4. The DNA of the CDR3 is TGTGCCAGCCGGGGGGTTAGCTACAATGAGCAGTTCTTC. It specifies CASRGVSYNEQFF.

This chain connects TRBV4-2 to TRBJ2-3, with 15 bases fitting TRBD2. The germline V gene has CDR1 LGHNA and CDR2 YNFKEQ. V was pared by 1 base and J by 1 base, with 6 bases of the junction left unmatched. CDR3 length: 19 residues. The CDR3 DNA follows: TGTGCCAGCAGCCAAGGAGGACTAGCGGGGGGGCACCGCACAGATACGCAGTATTTT. Translating gives CASSQGGLAGGHRTDTQYF.

This chain links TRBV6-6 with TRBJ2-7; 9 nucleotides align to TRBD2. The CDR3 runs to 13 residues. V shed 6 bases and J 6 bases; nucleotides not matched to a gene: 6. Germline V CDR1 and CDR2: MNHNY, SVGAGI (reference sequence). The chain's CDR3 is CASRFSGRVEQYF. CDR3 sequence (DNA): TGTGCCAGCAGGTTTAGCGGGAGAGTCGAGCAGTACTTC.

This chain connects TRBV29-1 to TRBJ2-1; 10 bases fit TRBD2. The CDR3 loop spans 17 amino acids. The junction had 16 bases not matched to a gene; V was cut back by 6 bases and J by 5 bases. The germline gives CDR1 SQVTM, CDR2 ANQGSEA. The CDR3 nucleotides read TGCAGCGTCCACTTGGTAGGGAGCGGGAGGGGCCACAATGAGCAGTTCTTC. It yields the protein CSVHLVGSGRGHNEQFF.

This chain joins TRBV6-5 and TRBJ2-1, with 12 bases that match TRBD2. Germline values: CDR1 MNHEY, CDR2 SVGAGI. Trimming took 11 bases from V and 4 from J; bases not matched to a gene: 9. The CDR3 has 15 residues. CDR3 sequence (DNA): TGTGCCGGAGGGCTAGCGGGGGGGCCTTACAATGAGCAGTTCTTC. Its translation: CAGGLAGGPYNEQFF.

The V gene is TRBV4-2, the J gene TRBJ2-1; TRBD2 aligns across 8 bases. This CDR3 comprises 14 residues. Trimming at V came to 1 base and at J to 10 bases, leaving 6 bases not matched to a gene. Germline values: CDR1 LGHNA, CDR2 YNFKEQ. CDR3 loop: CASSQGGLAKEQFF. The CDR3 DNA sequence: TGTGCCAGCAGCCAAGGTGGACTAGCAAAAGAGCAGTTCTTC.